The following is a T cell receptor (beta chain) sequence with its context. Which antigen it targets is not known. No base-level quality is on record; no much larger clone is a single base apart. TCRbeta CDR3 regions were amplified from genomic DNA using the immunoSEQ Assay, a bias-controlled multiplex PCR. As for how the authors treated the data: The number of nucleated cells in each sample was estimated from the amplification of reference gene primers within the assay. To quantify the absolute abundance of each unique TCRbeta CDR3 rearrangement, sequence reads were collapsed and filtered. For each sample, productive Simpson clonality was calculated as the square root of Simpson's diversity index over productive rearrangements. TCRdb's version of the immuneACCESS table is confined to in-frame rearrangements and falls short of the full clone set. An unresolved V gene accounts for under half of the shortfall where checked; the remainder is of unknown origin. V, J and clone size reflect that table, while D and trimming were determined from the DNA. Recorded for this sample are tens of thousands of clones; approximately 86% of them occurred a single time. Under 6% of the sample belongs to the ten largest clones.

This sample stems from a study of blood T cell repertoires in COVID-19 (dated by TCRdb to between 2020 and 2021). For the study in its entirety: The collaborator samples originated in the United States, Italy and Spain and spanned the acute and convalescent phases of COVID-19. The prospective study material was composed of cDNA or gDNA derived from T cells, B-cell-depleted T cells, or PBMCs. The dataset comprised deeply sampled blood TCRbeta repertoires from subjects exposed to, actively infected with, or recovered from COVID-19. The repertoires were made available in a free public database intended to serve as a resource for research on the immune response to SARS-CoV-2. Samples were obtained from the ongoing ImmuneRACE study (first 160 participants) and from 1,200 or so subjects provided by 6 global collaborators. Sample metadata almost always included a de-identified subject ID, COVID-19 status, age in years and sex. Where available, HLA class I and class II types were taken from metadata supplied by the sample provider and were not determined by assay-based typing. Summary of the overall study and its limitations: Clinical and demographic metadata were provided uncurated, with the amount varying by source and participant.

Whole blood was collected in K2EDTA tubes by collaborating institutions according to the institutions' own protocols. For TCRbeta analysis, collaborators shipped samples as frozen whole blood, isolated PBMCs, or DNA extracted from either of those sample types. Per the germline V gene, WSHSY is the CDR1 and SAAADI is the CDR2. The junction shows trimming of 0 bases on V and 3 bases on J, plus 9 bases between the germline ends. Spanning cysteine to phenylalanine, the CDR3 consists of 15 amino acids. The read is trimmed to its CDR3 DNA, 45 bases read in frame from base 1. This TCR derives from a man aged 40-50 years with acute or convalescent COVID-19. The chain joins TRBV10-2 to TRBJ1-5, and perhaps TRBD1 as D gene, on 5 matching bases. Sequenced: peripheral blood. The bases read TGCGCCAGCAGTGAGTCCCAGGGTATCAATCAGCCCCAGCATTTT. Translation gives CASSESQGINQPQHF.